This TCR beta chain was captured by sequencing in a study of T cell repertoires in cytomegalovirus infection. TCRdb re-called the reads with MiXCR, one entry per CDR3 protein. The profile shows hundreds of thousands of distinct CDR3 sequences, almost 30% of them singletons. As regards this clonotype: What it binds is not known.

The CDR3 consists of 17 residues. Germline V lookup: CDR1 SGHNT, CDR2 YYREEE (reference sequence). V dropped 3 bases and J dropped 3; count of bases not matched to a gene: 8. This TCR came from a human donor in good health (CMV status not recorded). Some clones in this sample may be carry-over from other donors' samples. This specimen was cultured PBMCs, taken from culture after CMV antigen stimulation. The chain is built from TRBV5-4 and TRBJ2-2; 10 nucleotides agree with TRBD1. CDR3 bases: TGTGCCAGCAGCTCTGACAGGGGGCTAGGATACACCGGGGAGCTGTTTTTT. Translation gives CASSSDRGLGYTGELFF.